The 13 T cell receptor beta chains below all came from one sample that was sequenced in a study of blood T cells in healthy people across ages. Primers used in a second PCR of roughly 6 to 12 cycles were a sample-barcoded 5' primer and a J-beta primer mix. Via MiXCR, TCRdb re-called the 5' RACE reads, giving one row per CDR3 protein. The sample holds 700,000 to 800,000 distinct CDR3 sequences, approximately 43% seen once. The sequenced material came from blood. These receptors originate from a woman aged 55 to 70 in good health.

This clonotype was seen at least ten times. J is TRBJ2-4 and V is TRBV25-1, with TRBD1 matching 9 bases. This CDR3 comprises 16 residues. Germline V gene data show CDR1 as MGHDK and CDR2 as SYGVNS. With V trimmed by 2 bases and J by 6 bases, 8 bases remained unmatched. The CDR3 DNA reads as TGTGCCAGCAGTGAAGCCGGACAGGGGACGCGAAACATTCAGTACTTC. It translates to CASSEAGQGTRNIQYF.

Remarks on this clonotype: Germline and junction disagree at one end, which may indicate a read error. The chain links TRBV20-1 to TRBJ2-7; D tentatively fits TRBD1 or TRBD2 (6 bases each). Germline V gene data show CDR1 as DFQATT and CDR2 as SNEGSKA (reference sequence). The CDR3 length is 14 residues. The CDR3 sequence is CSAERGTFSHEQYF. For the CDR3, the DNA is TGCAGTGCGGAGCGCGGGACATTCTCCCACGAGCAGTACTTC.

This clonotype was observed at least ten times. This sequence joins TRBV12-3 or TRBV12-4 and TRBJ2-7; 11 bases align to TRBD1. V was clipped by 5 bases and J by 6 bases; unmatched bases: 6. This CDR3 spans 14 amino acids. This CDR3 is CASSLWDRGGEQYF. The CDR3 DNA follows: TGTGCCAGCAGTCTCTGGGACAGGGGGGGCGAGCAGTACTTC.

This sequence joins TRBV18 and TRBJ2-3; D may be TRBD2 (7 bases). The length of the CDR3 is 15 residues. CDR1 is KGHSH, CDR2 LQKENI, per germline. The V and J ends lost 2 bases and 1 base respectively, with 10 bases between them. The CDR3 DNA reads as TGTGCCAGCTCACCAGGGGGGGCCGGCACAGATACGCAGTATTTT. Translated: CASSPGGAGTDTQYF.

This clonotype was detected only a few times. The J gene is TRBJ2-1, the V gene TRBV10-3; the D gene is possibly TRBD2 (5 bases). Germline V gene lookup returns CDR1 ENHRY and CDR2 SYGVKD. This CDR3 region has 13 residues. V dropped 10 bases and J dropped 4 bases, with 14 bases sitting between them. In nucleotides, the CDR3 is TGTGCCACGGCGTACCCGGGATACAATGAGCAGTTCTTC. Its protein product is CATAYPGYNEQFF.

V is TRBV27 and J is TRBJ1-6; a weak D match, TRBD1 (6 bases). Germline V CDR1 and CDR2: MNHEY, SMNVEV (reference sequence). V lost 10 bases and J 5 bases, leaving 21 bases between the germline ends. This CDR3 has 16 residues. The CDR3 is CATKRGKDGDNSPLHF. The CDR3 DNA follows: TGTGCCACCAAGAGGGGGAAAGACGGGGATAATTCACCCCTCCACTTT.

This clonotype was counted at least ten times. V usage is TRBV29-1 and J usage is TRBJ2-1; no definite D call. Germline V gene lookup returns CDR1 SQVTM and CDR2 ANQGSEA. The CDR3 loop spans 11 amino acids. V was shortened by 4 bases and J by 3 bases, with 4 bases between the two germline ends. CDR3 in DNA: TGCAGCGTTGTAATCTACAATGAGCAGTTCTTC. Its protein product is CSVVIYNEQFF.

This sequence joins TRBV11-1 and TRBJ2-3, with D perhaps TRBD1 (5 bases). This CDR3 spans 17 amino acids. Germline V lookup: CDR1 SGHAT, CDR2 FQDESV (reference sequence). Between the trimmed V and J ends, which lost 5 bases and 5 bases, there was a span of 23 bases. CDR3 coding DNA: TGTGCCAGCAGCACGTCCTGGGGCAGGGTTGACGTAGATACGCAGTATTTT. The encoded protein is CASSTSWGRVDVDTQYF.

This chain connects TRBV5-1 to TRBJ2-1; D unresolved. Between the trimmed V and J ends, which lost 6 bases and 8 bases, there was a span of 9 bases. Germline assignment: CDR1 SGHRS and CDR2 YFSETQ. The CDR3 is made up of 11 amino acids. Here the CDR3 DNA reads TGCGCCAGCATGGGCCAGCATGAGCAGTTCTTC. This encodes CASMGQHEQFF.

The V gene is TRBV11-3, the J gene TRBJ2-1; no firm D call. Matching the DNA end better, TRBJ2-7 makes the J call doubtful. Germline assignment: CDR1 SGHNT and CDR2 YENEEA. This CDR3 is 17 amino acids long. CDR3 nucleotide sequence: TGTGCCAGCAGCTTAGATCTTGGTTTTGGCTCCTACAATGAGCAGTACTTC. It encodes CASSLDLGFGSYNEQYF.

This clonotype has just a few counts. V gene TRBV12-3 or TRBV12-4 combines with J gene TRBJ1-1; maybe TRBD1 (6 bases). Between the trimmed V and J ends, which lost 3 bases and 2 bases, there was a span of 16 bases. The CDR3 is 16 amino acids. CDR3 bases: TGTGCCAGCAGTTTTGGTTTCGGACAGACTAACACTGAAGCTTTCTTT. This gives the protein CASSFGFGQTNTEAFF.

This clonotype was found many times. The rearrangement joins TRBV29-1 to TRBJ1-2; D remains unclear. The CDR3 length is 11 residues. Trimming left V 4 bases short and J 6 bases short, with 9 bases between. CDR1 and CDR2 (germline): SQVTM, ANQGSEA. In nucleotides, the CDR3 is TGCAGCGTTGTCTACGGGGATGGCTACACCTTC. It specifies CSVVYGDGYTF.

With regard to this clonotype: Possible read error: a much larger clone is one base away. The chain carries TRBV9 and TRBJ2-7; 7 bases fit TRBD2. The CDR3 sequence is 14 residues long. The junction had 7 bases not matched to a gene; V was cut back by 2 bases and J by 5 bases. In germline, CDR1 is SGDLS, CDR2 YYNGEE. CDR3 sequence (DNA): TGTGCCAGCAGCGTTAGTCCTAGCGGAGACGAGCAGTACTTC. Its translation is CASSVSPSGDEQYF. The whole variable domain, remainder taken from reference TRBV9 and TRBJ2-7, is DSGVTQTPKHLITATGQRVTLRCSPRSGDLSVYWYQQSLDQGLQFLIQYYNGEERAKGNILERFSAQQFPDLHSELNLSSLELGDSALYFCASSVSPSGDEQYFGPGTRLTVT.